Listed below are T cell receptor beta chains from one sample, sequenced in a study of cytomegalovirus exposure and HLA in healthy donors. Using immunoSEQ multiplex PCR, the repertoire was profiled, and TCRdb retains in-frame clones only, with some absent. The sample gives 350,000 or so clones, 86% of which show up once; approximately 0.84% is in the top ten. The specimen sequenced was PBMCs. The receptor set was obtained from a woman aged 18-29 years in good health and CMV-seronegative. Both conserved end residues are part of each CDR3. The order of the fields is V gene, clone size, D gene, J gene, CDR3 protein, CDR3 DNA. The D gene is left open where the match is weak. Part of the rows lack a size; the others show once, few, many or a class for expanded clones.

TRBV5-1	NA	NA	TRBJ2-3	CASSYRLERPDTQYF	TGCGCCAGCAGCTACCGACTAGAACGCCCAGATACGCAGTATTTT
TRBV2	NA	NA	TRBJ1-4	CASSRDLEKLFF	TGTGCCAGCAGCCGGGACTTAGAAAAACTGTTTTTT
TRBV10-3	NA	NA	TRBJ2-3	CAIGAAGGTDTQYF	TGTGCCATCGGGGCGGCCGGCGGCACAGATACGCAGTATTTT
TRBV5-1	NA	TRBD1	TRBJ2-1	CASSQRTGVNEQFF	TGCGCCAGCAGCCAGAGGACAGGTGTGAATGAGCAGTTCTTC
TRBV15	NA	TRBD2	TRBJ2-2	CATSTPLAGKGAGELFF	TGTGCCACCAGCACACCACTAGCGGGAAAAGGGGCCGGGGAGCTGTTTTTT
TRBV4-1	NA	NA	TRBJ2-2	CASSQGFGAANTGELFF	TGCGCCAGCAGCCAAGGGTTCGGAGCAGCGAACACCGGGGAGCTGTTTTTT
TRBV27	NA	NA	TRBJ1-4	CASSFEPSRGKLFF	TGTGCCAGCAGTTTCGAACCGTCTCGGGGAAAACTGTTTTTT
TRBV5-1	NA	TRBD1	TRBJ2-3	CASSQGDIDTQYF	TGCGCCAGCTCTCAGGGGGACATAGATACGCAGTATTTT
TRBV27	NA	TRBD1	TRBJ1-5	CASSFGQGANQPQHF	TGTGCCAGCAGTTTCGGACAGGGGGCGAATCAGCCCCAGCATTTT
TRBV27	NA	TRBD2	TRBJ2-7	CASSLGTSGSSYEQYF	TGTGCCAGCAGTTTGGGGACTAGCGGGAGCTCCTACGAGCAGTACTTC
TRBV28	NA	NA	TRBJ1-3	CASTLTTSGNTIYF	TGTGCCAGCACTCTCACAACCTCTGGAAACACCATATATTTT
TRBV6-5	few	NA	TRBJ1-3	CASSSTGNTIYF	TGTGCCAGCAGTTCTACTGGAAACACCATATATTTT
TRBV28	NA	NA	TRBJ1-2	CASSPDRRFNYGYTF	TGTGCCAGCAGTCCGGACAGAAGATTCAACTATGGCTACACCTTC
TRBV10-1	few	TRBD2	TRBJ2-5	CASRGLAGGGETQYF	TGCGCCAGCCGAGGACTAGCGGGAGGGGGAGAGACCCAGTACTTC
TRBV28	NA	NA	TRBJ1-5	CASSLRRVVAQHF	TGTGCCAGCAGTTTGAGGCGGGTTGTAGCCCAGCATTTT
TRBV7-2	once	TRBD2	TRBJ2-2	CASSLALAGDSGGELFF	TGTGCCAGCAGCTTAGCACTAGCGGGAGACTCAGGTGGGGAGCTGTTTTTT
TRBV19	NA	TRBD1	TRBJ1-5	CASSIEEGQGHQPQHF	TGTGCCAGTAGTATAGAAGAAGGACAGGGGCATCAGCCCCAGCATTTT
TRBV7-2	NA	TRBD2	TRBJ2-7	CASSLEVAGGYEQYF	TGTGCCAGCAGCTTAGAAGTAGCGGGGGGGTACGAGCAGTACTTC
TRBV5-1	NA	TRBD1	TRBJ2-6	CASSPVVTGAGANVLTF	TGCGCCAGCAGCCCAGTAGTCACAGGGGCTGGGGCCAACGTCCTGACTTTC
TRBV4-2	NA	TRBD2	TRBJ2-1	CASSQVAGVYNEQFF	TGTGCCAGCAGCCAGGTAGCGGGAGTCTACAATGAGCAGTTCTTC
TRBV5-1	NA	TRBD2	TRBJ2-3	CASSPGLAALGADTQYF	TGCGCCAGCAGCCCCGGACTAGCGGCCCTAGGGGCAGATACGCAGTATTTT
TRBV11-1	NA	NA	TRBJ2-7	CASSLDRSSYEQYF	TGTGCCAGCAGCTTAGATAGGAGCTCCTACGAGCAGTACTTC
TRBV28	once	NA	TRBJ1-5	CASHPPRSTAEPQHF	TGTGCCAGCCATCCCCCCCGTTCGACCGCGGAGCCCCAGCATTTT
TRBV27	NA	TRBD1	TRBJ1-2	CASAFDRDDNYGYTF	TGTGCCAGCGCTTTCGACAGGGACGATAACTATGGCTACACCTTC
TRBV29-1	NA	TRBD2	TRBJ2-5	CSGKRGTSGRETQYF	TGCAGCGGGAAACGCGGGACTAGCGGGAGAGAGACCCAGTACTTC
TRBV6-1	NA	TRBD2	TRBJ2-3	CASSPPGLEDTQYF	TGTGCCAGCAGTCCCCCCGGACTAGAAGATACGCAGTATTTT
TRBV2	NA	NA	TRBJ1-4	CASSEGHRSLKEKLFF	TGTGCCAGCAGTGAAGGGCACAGGTCCTTGAAGGAAAAACTGTTTTTT
TRBV7-3	once	NA	TRBJ2-2	CASSLIRSGELFF	TGTGCCAGCAGCTTAATTAGGAGCGGGGAGCTGTTTTTT
TRBV27	NA	NA	TRBJ1-3	CASSLRFRVQTGNTIYF	TGTGCCAGCAGTTTAAGGTTCCGGGTTCAAACTGGAAACACCATATATTTT
TRBV7-2	NA	NA	TRBJ2-7	CASSLALQGSSYEQYF	TGTGCCAGCAGCTTAGCCCTCCAGGGGAGCTCCTACGAGCAGTACTTC
TRBV28	NA	NA	TRBJ1-1	CASRSQGEAFF	TGTGCCAGCAGGAGCCAGGGCGAAGCTTTCTTT
TRBV5-4	NA	TRBD2	TRBJ2-7	CASSFGTSEYEQYF	TGTGCCAGCAGCTTCGGGACTAGCGAGTACGAGCAGTACTTC
TRBV10-3	few	NA	TRBJ1-1	CAIMAANTEAFF	TGTGCCATCATGGCCGCGAACACTGAAGCTTTCTTT
TRBV27	NA	TRBD2	TRBJ2-1	CASSDSSGSFYNEQFF	TGTGCCAGCAGTGATTCTAGCGGGAGTTTTTACAATGAGCAGTTCTTC
TRBV9	few	NA	TRBJ1-3	CASSLAGTPGNTIYF	TGTGCCAGCAGCCTAGCAGGGACACCTGGAAACACCATATATTTT
TRBV5-1	few	NA	TRBJ2-7	CASSWSRSRPTYEQYF	TGCGCCAGCAGCTGGTCCCGGAGCAGACCGACCTACGAGCAGTACTTC
TRBV6-5	NA	TRBD1	TRBJ2-7	CASSYFSQGAREQYF	TGTGCCAGCAGTTACTTCAGCCAGGGGGCTCGAGAGCAGTACTTC
TRBV28	NA	TRBD1	TRBJ1-1	CASLGQGVGAFF	TGTGCCAGCCTGGGACAGGGGGTTGGAGCTTTCTTT
TRBV11-2	NA	NA	TRBJ2-3	CASSQWGGPASTDTQYF	TGTGCCAGCAGCCAATGGGGGGGCCCTGCTAGCACAGATACGCAGTATTTT
TRBV9	NA	TRBD1	TRBJ2-7	CASSQQGTGTYEQYF	TGTGCCAGCAGCCAACAGGGGACAGGGACCTACGAGCAGTACTTC
TRBV19	NA	TRBD2	TRBJ2-1	CASTPAGQWGSEQFF	TGTGCCAGTACCCCAGCGGGGCAGTGGGGGAGTGAGCAGTTCTTC
TRBV18	NA	TRBD1	TRBJ2-1	CASSPKGAANEQFF	TGTGCCAGCTCACCCAAGGGGGCGGCCAATGAGCAGTTCTTC
TRBV27	NA	TRBD1	TRBJ1-5	CASSPAGTGSDDNQPQHF	TGTGCCAGCAGTCCCGCCGGGACAGGGAGTGATGACAATCAGCCCCAGCATTTT
TRBV4-1	NA	TRBD1	TRBJ1-5	CASSQGDRGNNQPQHF	TGCGCCAGCAGCCAAGGGGACAGGGGGAACAATCAGCCCCAGCATTTT
TRBV6-5	NA	NA	TRBJ1-2	CASGVSPGRGYTF	TGTGCCAGCGGAGTTAGTCCAGGGCGAGGCTACACCTTC
TRBV5-1	NA	TRBD1	TRBJ1-1	CASSPQTGGTTAFF	TGCGCCAGCAGCCCCCAGACAGGGGGGACCACAGCTTTCTTT
TRBV9	NA	NA	TRBJ1-1	CASSRSPGGEAEAFF	TGTGCCAGCAGCCGAAGTCCAGGCGGGGAGGCTGAAGCTTTCTTT
TRBV29-1	NA	NA	TRBJ1-1	CSGDSLNTEAFF	TGCAGCGGCGACAGCCTGAACACTGAAGCTTTCTTT
TRBV19	NA	TRBD1	TRBJ2-6	CASRRQGGGSGANVLTF	TGTGCCAGTAGGCGACAGGGTGGAGGATCTGGGGCCAACGTCCTGACTTTC
TRBV19	once	NA	TRBJ2-7	CASSIQGSYEQYF	TGTGCCAGTAGTATACAGGGTTCCTACGAGCAGTACTTC
TRBV5-1	NA	NA	TRBJ2-5	CASSQGGAETQYF	TGCGCCAGCAGCCAAGGAGGGGCGGAGACCCAGTACTTC
TRBV9	NA	NA	TRBJ2-7	CASSAYAEPTYEQYF	TGTGCCAGCAGCGCCTACGCGGAACCTACCTACGAGCAGTACTTC
TRBV13	NA	NA	TRBJ2-7	CASSAGLWSYEQYF	TGTGCCAGCAGCGCCGGACTATGGTCCTACGAGCAGTACTTC
TRBV27	NA	TRBD2	TRBJ2-1	CASRSSGSGYNEQFF	TGTGCCAGCAGATCCAGCGGGAGCGGCTACAATGAGCAGTTCTTC
TRBV6-6	NA	NA	TRBJ2-7	CASSQTTIAYEQYF	TGTGCCAGCAGTCAAACAACTATCGCCTACGAGCAGTACTTC
TRBV5-6	NA	NA	TRBJ2-1	CASSLGGVIYNEQFF	TGTGCCAGCAGCTTGGGCGGAGTGATTTACAATGAGCAGTTCTTC
TRBV11-3	NA	TRBD1	TRBJ2-2	CASSLGDRRTGELFF	TGTGCCAGCAGCTTAGGGGACAGGCGGACCGGGGAGCTGTTTTTT